This is a list of T cell receptor beta chains from one sample in a study of human T cells and chemical hapten exposure. TCRdb reanalysed the RACE reads using MiXCR and keeps one entry per CDR3 protein. Counted here are 55,000 to 75,000 distinct CDR3 sequences, 9.5% to 15% occurring once; the ten biggest clones make up 2.4%. Sequenced material: whole blood, taken in connection with sensitization to the hapten diphenylcyclopropenone (DPC). All receptors come from a man aged 25-40 years with alopecia areata. Some clones in this sample may be carry-over from other donors' samples. The CDR3 runs from the conserved cysteine through the conserved F or W. The D gene is left open where the match is weak. Clone size is shown for a subset of rows, as once, few, many or a class of expanded clone.

abundance,j_gene,v_gene,d_gene,CDR3aa,CDR3nt
many,TRBJ2-6,TRBV10-3,NA,CAISESGLLSGANVLTF,TGTGCCATCAGTGAGTCAGGGTTGCTCTCTGGGGCCAACGTCCTGACTTTC
many,TRBJ1-1,TRBV27,TRBD1,CASRSSRTGNTEAFF,TGTGCCAGCAGGTCGTCCCGGACAGGGAACACTGAAGCTTTCTTT
many,TRBJ1-3,TRBV28,NA,CASGAGSSGNTIYF,TGTGCCTCCGGGGCAGGGTCCTCTGGAAACACCATATATTTT
many,TRBJ1-6,TRBV4-3,NA,CASSQDRWEINSPLHF,TGCGCCAGCAGCCAAGATCGGTGGGAGATTAATTCACCCCTCCACTTT
NA,TRBJ1-2,TRBV7-2,NA,CASSELSGYTF,TGTGCCAGCAGTGAACTCTCTGGCTACACCTTC
few,TRBJ2-4,TRBV3-1,NA,CASSQGSSGYGKNIQYF,TGTGCCAGCAGCCAAGGGTCGAGCGGATATGGCAAAAACATTCAGTACTTC
many,TRBJ1-6,TRBV6-4,NA,CASSAQGHSGTYGSPLHF,TGTGCCAGCAGCGCCCAGGGACATTCCGGAACCTATGGGTCACCCCTCCACTTT
NA,TRBJ2-7,TRBV5-1,TRBD1,CASSSGTGPPYEQYF,TGCGCCAGCAGCTCGGGGACAGGGCCCCCCTACGAGCAGTACTTC
NA,TRBJ1-1,TRBV7-6,NA,CASSLLKGNTEAFF,TGTGCCAGCAGCCTCCTCAAGGGAAACACTGAAGCTTTCTTT
many,TRBJ2-1,TRBV20-1,NA,CSARSGNEQFF,TGCAGTGCTAGAAGTGGGAATGAGCAGTTCTTC
NA,TRBJ1-5,TRBV28,NA,CASFNQPQHF,TGTGCCAGTTTCAATCAGCCCCAGCATTTT
few,TRBJ1-5,TRBV6-5,NA,CASSYTPTLPKHF,TGTGCCAGCAGTTACACCCCGACATTGCCTAAGCATTTT
NA,TRBJ1-2,TRBV5-4,TRBD1,CASSEDRVHGYTF,TGTGCCAGCAGTGAGGACAGGGTACATGGCTACACCTTC
few,TRBJ2-2,TRBV5-1,TRBD2,CASSSRAGGGTNTGELFF,TGCGCCAGCAGCTCGAGGGCGGGGGGCGGAACGAACACCGGGGAGCTGTTTTTT
NA,TRBJ2-7,TRBV12-3/TRBV12-4,TRBD1,CAIRQGSYEQYF,TGTGCCATTAGACAGGGATCCTACGAGCAGTACTTC
few,TRBJ2-2,TRBV7-2,TRBD1,CASSWAGGTGELFF,TGTGCCAGCAGCTGGGCAGGGGGTACCGGGGAGCTGTTTTTT
NA,TRBJ1-1,TRBV28,NA,CASSLGGGRNTEAFF,TGTGCCAGCAGTTTAGGGGGCGGACGGAACACTGAAGCTTTCTTT
NA,TRBJ2-7,TRBV12-3/TRBV12-4,NA,CASSSIVWPYEQYF,TGTGCCAGCAGTTCCATCGTGTGGCCCTACGAGCAGTACTTC
NA,TRBJ2-5,TRBV28,TRBD1,CASSKGTALQETRYF,TGTGCCAGCAGTAAGGGGACAGCTTTACAAGAGACCCGGTACTTC
NA,TRBJ2-1,TRBV7-9,TRBD2,CAPDGLADNEQFF,TGTGCCCCCGACGGACTAGCGGACAATGAGCAGTTCTTC
many,TRBJ1-5,TRBV19,TRBD1,CASSIRFGGQGSNQPQHF,TGTGCCAGTAGTATTAGGTTTGGCGGACAGGGAAGCAATCAGCCCCAGCATTTT
many,TRBJ1-2,TRBV5-1,NA,CASSYLQGSYTF,TGCGCCAGCAGCTATTTACAGGGAAGCTACACCTTC
NA,TRBJ2-7,TRBV19,NA,CASSIDYGTEAFYF,TGTGCCAGTAGTATAGACTACGGGACCGAGGCATTTTACTTC
many,TRBJ1-5,TRBV6-2/TRBV6-3,NA,CASSYALSAQPQHF,TGTGCCAGCAGTTACGCCCTAAGCGCTCAGCCCCAGCATTTT